The present T cell receptor beta chain was sequenced within a study of tumor-infiltrating lymphocytes in localized non-small cell lung cancer. The table came from immunoSEQ multiplex PCR; TCRdb's copy has only in-frame clones and leaves some out. The data hold some 10,000 clones, with about 77% observed a single time. V shed 0 bases and J shed 0 bases, with 9 bases lying between them. The CDR3 loop spans 15 amino acids. Germline CDR1 and CDR2: SGHNT and YENEEA. Sequenced sample: uninvolved lung tissue not adjacent to the tumor. This receptor was identified in a human donor with non-small cell lung cancer. This sequence joins TRBV11-3 and TRBJ2-7; D unclear. The CDR3 nucleotides read TGTGCCAGCAGCTTAGAGGGAATGAGCTCCTACGAGCAGTACTTC. Protein sequence: CASSLEGMSSYEQYF.